This TCR beta chain appears in the sequencing data of a study of blood T cell repertoires in COVID-19. The overall study: T cells, B-cell-depleted T cells, or PBMCs supplied cDNA or gDNA.

Germline-derived CDR1 and CDR2 are MNHEY and SVGEGT. V dropped 0 bases and J dropped 2; count of bases not matched to a gene: 12. The CDR3 totals 20 residues. Clones were read by immunoSEQ multiplex PCR, and TCRdb kept only the in-frame ones, dropping some. The table shows about 66,000 clones, with about 82% occurring only once. This TCR was sampled from a human donor in a cohort sampled during active COVID-19. Sequencing was performed on peripheral blood. The J gene is TRBJ2-1, the V gene TRBV6-2 or TRBV6-3; 11 nucleotides match TRBD2. This chain's CDR3 is CASSYSRRASGRNPYNEQFF. The CDR3 coding sequence is TGTGCCAGCAGTTACTCGAGGCGGGCTAGCGGGAGGAACCCCTACAATGAGCAGTTCTTC.